A selection of T cell receptor beta chains follows, all from one sample in a study of siplizumab effects on memory and regulatory T cells. This table comes from immunoSEQ multiplex PCR, and its TCRdb copy is limited to in-frame clones, with some not included. Here the sample spans around 95,000 clones, about 94% being singletons. Sequenced input: non-Treg CD4+ T cells sorted from blood. The source of these receptors is a human donor in good health. Each CDR3 is given with its conserved first and last residue. The D gene is left open where the match is weak. Clone size is stated in some rows and not others, as once, few, many or a class when expanded.

TRBV7-8,TRBJ2-7,.,once,TGTGCCAGCAGCTTAGCCCAGGGGATAGGCGAGCAGTACTTC,CASSLAQGIGEQYF
TRBV2,TRBJ2-3,TRBD1,.,TGTGCCAGCAGTTTCCGACAGGGGGCGGTAGATACGCAGTATTTT,CASSFRQGAVDTQYF
TRBV6-1,TRBJ2-1,.,once,TGTGCCAGCGGGGGACCCTACAATGAGCAGTTCTTC,CASGGPYNEQFF
TRBV5-1,TRBJ1-3,.,.,TGCGCCAGCCGGAAGGCCCTCTCCGAGGGAAACACCATATATTTT,CASRKALSEGNTIYF
TRBV18,TRBJ2-5,.,.,TGTGCCAGCTCACCGACTAGTCGGGGTCCCCAAGAGACCCAGTACTTC,CASSPTSRGPQETQYF
TRBV11-2,TRBJ1-3,.,.,TGTGCCAGCAGCTCACTACTAGGGGGTCCTGGAAACACCATATATTTT,CASSSLLGGPGNTIYF
TRBV2,TRBJ1-6,.,.,TGTGCCAGCTCGTCCCCAGATTCACCCCTCCACTTT,CASSSPDSPLHF
TRBV4-1,TRBJ1-3,.,once,TGCGCCAGCAGTCCAAGAGTGGGAGGAAACACCATATATTTT,CASSPRVGGNTIYF
TRBV16,TRBJ2-6,.,once,TGTGCCAGCAGCCTAACTAGGGACGCCTACTCTGGGGCCAACGTCCTGACTTTC,CASSLTRDAYSGANVLTF
TRBV30,TRBJ2-5,TRBD2,.,TGTGCCTGGAGTGCCGGGACTAGCGGGAGAGGTTGTAGAGAGACCCAGTACTTC,CAWSAGTSGRGCRETQYF
TRBV5-1,TRBJ1-1,.,.,TGCGCCAGCAGCCCCGGTGGGGGTCGGAACACTGAAGCTTTCTTT,CASSPGGGRNTEAFF
TRBV11-1,TRBJ1-5,.,.,TGTGCCAGCAGCTTCTCTTTTGACGATGGACAGCCCCAGCATTTT,CASSFSFDDGQPQHF
TRBV7-6,TRBJ2-7,TRBD2,.,TGTGCCAGCAGCTTAGGTAGCGGGAGAGGTGGCGAGCAGTACTTC,CASSLGSGRGGEQYF
TRBV7-9,TRBJ1-2,.,.,TGTGCCAGCAGCTTAGTGGAATTGGGTGCATCCGGCTACACCTTC,CASSLVELGASGYTF
TRBV5-4,TRBJ2-5,.,.,TGTGCCAGCAGCCTCTATGGCCCAGGGCAAGAGACCCAGTACTTC,CASSLYGPGQETQYF
TRBV5-1,TRBJ1-2,.,.,TGCGCCAGCAGCTTGGGTGCGAATTCCAACTATGGCTACACCTTC,CASSLGANSNYGYTF
TRBV7-2,TRBJ2-3,.,.,TGTGCCGGCTCGGGGGCGGGGTTTAGCACAGATACGCAGTATTTT,CAGSGAGFSTDTQYF
TRBV4-1,TRBJ2-3,.,.,TGCGCCAGCAGCCAAGAAGGGGCCGTTCGGGATACGCAGTATTTT,CASSQEGAVRDTQYF
TRBV10-3,TRBJ1-1,.,few,TGTGCCATCAGTGAGTCGTTGGGGAACACTGAAGCTTTCTTT,CAISESLGNTEAFF
TRBV5-4,TRBJ1-2,TRBD1,.,TGTGCCAGCAGCTTCGCCACCGGGACAGGGAACTATGGCTACACCTTC,CASSFATGTGNYGYTF
TRBV5-1,TRBJ2-5,TRBD2,.,TGCGCCAGCAGCTTAACCAGCGGGAGGGAGACCCAGTACTTC,CASSLTSGRETQYF
TRBV2,TRBJ2-7,TRBD2,.,TGTGCCAGCAGGACGACTAGCGGGACCCTAAGGGAGGAGCAGTACTTC,CASRTTSGTLREEQYF
TRBV6-6,TRBJ1-1,.,.,TGTGCCACCCCGGGCAGGGGTAACACTGAAGCTTTCTTT,CATPGRGNTEAFF
TRBV6-1,TRBJ1-5,TRBD1,.,TGTGCCAGCAGTGCCCCTACAGGGGTTCAGCCCCAGCATTTT,CASSAPTGVQPQHF
TRBV5-1,TRBJ2-5,.,.,TGCGCCAGCGGTCCCCTAATACAAGAGACCCAGTACTTC,CASGPLIQETQYF
TRBV7-3,TRBJ1-1,.,.,TGTGCCAGCAGCTCCCAGGGGAACACTGAAGCTTTCTTT,CASSSQGNTEAFF
TRBV10-3,TRBJ1-4,.,few,TGTGCCATCAGTGGGAGCAGGGAGCTAGGGGAAAAACTGTTTTTT,CAISGSRELGEKLFF
TRBV5-1,TRBJ2-3,.,.,TGCGCCAGCAGCTTGAACGGCGGCCCTAGGGCAGATACGCAGTATTTT,CASSLNGGPRADTQYF
TRBV6-1,TRBJ2-5,TRBD2,.,TGTGCCAGCAGTGAAAGCCCACGACTAGCGGGAGTATATGAGACCCAGTACTTC,CASSESPRLAGVYETQYF
TRBV28,TRBJ2-4,.,.,TGTGCCAGCAGTTTTGGGGCGGGAAGGCACATTCAGTACTTC,CASSFGAGRHIQYF
TRBV4-1,TRBJ2-1,.,.,TGCGCCAGGAACTTAGCCCATGAGCAGTTCTTC,CARNLAHEQFF
TRBV19,TRBJ1-1,.,.,TGTGCCAGTAGTATTAGCGCACGTTGGACCCCGAGGAATGAAGCTTTCTTT,CASSISARWTPRNEAFF
TRBV2,TRBJ2-4,.,.,TGTGCCAGCACCTTAGGAAGGGGTAGAAATCAGTACTTC,CASTLGRGRNQYF
TRBV19,TRBJ1-5,TRBD1,.,TGTGCCACCCAACCAGACAGGGTCTCTCAGCCCCAGCATTTT,CATQPDRVSQPQHF
TRBV27,TRBJ2-7,.,.,TGTGCCAGCAGTAGGCTAGATTATACCTACGAGCAGTACTTC,CASSRLDYTYEQYF
TRBV9,TRBJ2-2,.,.,TGTGCCAGCAGCGTATTAGGGGGAAACACCGGGGAGCTGTTTTTT,CASSVLGGNTGELFF
TRBV18,TRBJ2-1,.,.,TGTGCCAGCTCACCAGTGGGGGTCAATGAGCAGTTCTTC,CASSPVGVNEQFF
TRBV7-2,TRBJ1-1,.,.,TGTGCCAGCAGCCCCCCATGGCGGCCCACTGAAGCTTTCTTT,CASSPPWRPTEAFF
TRBV19,TRBJ2-7,TRBD1,.,TGTGCCAGTAGTATAGATTCCCGCGACAGGGACGAGCAGTACTTC,CASSIDSRDRDEQYF
TRBV2,TRBJ1-2,.,.,TGTGCCAGCAGTGACGGGGCGGCGACTGGCTACACCTTC,CASSDGAATGYTF
TRBV2,TRBJ1-2,TRBD1,.,TGTGCCAGCACCCCACAGGGGGCGGGGGGCTACACCTTC,CASTPQGAGGYTF
TRBV19,TRBJ1-5,.,.,TGTGCCAGTAGTGAGGGCCGGGAAGGCAATCAGCCCCAGCATTTT,CASSEGREGNQPQHF
TRBV6-5,TRBJ2-1,.,.,TGTGCCAGCAGTTCACGGGACTCCCGGAATGAGCAGTTCTTC,CASSSRDSRNEQFF
TRBV11-2,TRBJ2-7,.,once,TGTGCCAGCAGCTTGGGTTTCCAGGCCAAACCAACCTTC,CASSLGFQAKPTF
TRBV2,TRBJ2-3,TRBD2,.,TGTGCCAGCAGCCCTGGACTAGCGGGAGCCTCACAGTATTTT,CASSPGLAGASQYF
TRBV21-1,TRBJ2-1,.,few,TGTGCCAGGGACAGGAACTCCTACAATGAGCAGTTCTTC,CARDRNSYNEQFF
TRBV4-2,TRBJ2-2,.,.,TGTGCCAGCAGCCAAGTTCCTACTAGGGACGACACCGGGGAGCTGTTTTTT,CASSQVPTRDDTGELFF
TRBV2,TRBJ2-5,.,.,TGTGCCAGCAGTGGCCGCGTTCTGGGGGAGACCCAGTACTTC,CASSGRVLGETQYF
TRBV2,TRBJ2-5,.,once,TGTGCCAGCACGGCTTCAGAGACCCAGTACTTC,CASTASETQYF
TRBV5-5,TRBJ1-2,.,.,TGTGCCAGCAGCTTGGGTCCCTATGGCTACACCTTC,CASSLGPYGYTF
TRBV19,TRBJ2-7,TRBD1,.,TGTGCCAGTAGTATATCGGACAGGGCAGTATACGAGCAGTACTTC,CASSISDRAVYEQYF
TRBV18,TRBJ2-6,.,.,TGTGCCAGCTCACTGACAGGCTTTAGTGCCGGGGCCAACGTCCTGACTTTC,CASSLTGFSAGANVLTF
TRBV6-5,TRBJ2-7,TRBD2,.,TGTGCCAGCAGTTACCAAAGTAGCGGGAGCTACGAGCAGTACTTC,CASSYQSSGSYEQYF
TRBV2,TRBJ2-7,.,once,TGTGCCAGCAGGATGGGTAGGTACGAGCAGTACTTC,CASRMGRYEQYF
TRBV9,TRBJ1-1,.,.,TGTGCCAGCAGCCCGAGTCAGGGAAACACTGAAGCTTTCTTT,CASSPSQGNTEAFF